The present TCR beta chain was sequenced within a study of blood T cell repertoires in COVID-19. Background on the study: Samples representing acute and convalescent COVID-19 were sourced from the United States, Italy and Spain.

Authors' data handling: Reference gene primer amplification yielded estimated nucleated cell counts. The table came from immunoSEQ multiplex PCR; TCRdb's copy has only in-frame clones and leaves some out. That table furnishes V, J and clone size, whereas the DNA furnished D and trimming. The sample holds about 170,000 clones; around 81% are singletons and the top ten take roughly 8.8%. The V gene's germline CDR1 is SGHTA and CDR2 FQGTGA. CDR3 length equals 13 residues. V gave up 5 bases and J gave up 3 bases, with 8 bases separating them. The Seattle site enrolled patients during active infection and followed them longitudinally.

The sample taken for sequencing was peripheral blood. The receptor was derived from a woman aged 80 or over with COVID-19, enrolled during active disease. The V gene is TRBV7-3, the J gene TRBJ2-1; the D gene is possibly TRBD2 (6 bases). The CDR3 sequence: CASSMTSYNEQFF. The CDR3 nucleotides read TGTGCCAGCAGCATGACTAGCTACAATGAGCAGTTCTTC.